The rows below give T cell receptor beta chains drawn from one sample of a study of neoadjuvant anti-PD-1 for oral cavity cancer. Profiled with immunoSEQ multiplex PCR; TCRdb holds only in-frame clones, not every one. In the table there are about 12,000 clones, about two thirds of which are singletons. The sample here was PBMCs, taken after nivolumab (anti-PD-1) treatment. These receptors originate from a person aged 40 to 85 with oral cavity squamous cell carcinoma. Both conserved end residues are part of each CDR3. The order of the fields is clone size, D gene, V gene, J gene, CDR3 protein, CDR3 DNA. The D gene is left open where the match is weak. A clone size is listed for some rows: how often the clone was seen (once, few, many), or a class if it is expanded.

-,TRBD1,TRBV2,TRBJ2-5,CASSYRGYQETQYF,TGTGCCAGCAGCTACAGGGGTTATCAAGAGACCCAGTACTTC
-,-,TRBV30,TRBJ2-7,CAWTGGGHEQYF,TGTGCCTGGACAGGGGGAGGACACGAGCAGTACTTC
-,-,TRBV11-2,TRBJ1-2,CASSLRTGRGPNYGYTF,TGTGCCAGCAGCTTAAGAACGGGGAGGGGACCTAACTATGGCTACACCTTC
-,-,TRBV5-1,TRBJ2-2,CASSTVASGELFF,TGCGCCAGCAGCACTGTAGCTTCCGGGGAGCTGTTTTTT
few,-,TRBV5-6,TRBJ2-5,CASSREETQYF,TGTGCCAGCAGCCGCGAAGAGACCCAGTACTTC
-,-,TRBV4-1,TRBJ1-1,CASSQVSVRTEAFF,TGCGCCAGCAGCCAAGTTTCAGTTAGGACTGAAGCTTTCTTT
-,TRBD2,TRBV2,TRBJ2-1,CASRSEREQTGFF,TGTGCCAGCAGGTCAGAGCGGGAGCAGACTGGGTTCTTC
-,-,TRBV30,TRBJ1-4,CAWRRDRVNGEKLFF,TGTGCCTGGAGGAGGGATAGGGTGAACGGCGAAAAACTGTTTTTT
-,-,TRBV5-1,TRBJ1-1,CASMGNTEAFF,TGCGCCAGCATGGGGAACACTGAAGCTTTCTTT
-,-,TRBV5-6,TRBJ1-1,CASSLFLGTEAFF,TGTGCCAGCAGCTTGTTCCTGGGCACTGAAGCTTTCTTT
once,TRBD2,TRBV9,TRBJ2-5,CASSGLGLAGETQYF,TGTGCCAGCAGCGGACTTGGACTAGCGGGAGAGACCCAGTACTTC
-,TRBD1,TRBV6-5,TRBJ1-2,CASSYGQGALGHGYTF,TGTGCCAGCAGTTATGGACAGGGGGCGCTAGGGCATGGCTACACCTTC
few,-,TRBV6-4,TRBJ2-2,CASSGGGGTGELFF,TGTGCCAGCAGTGGTGGAGGGGGCACCGGGGAGCTGTTTTTT
-,-,TRBV27,TRBJ2-7,CASSLTGVGGSSYEQYF,TGTGCCAGCAGTTTAACGGGGGTTGGGGGTAGCTCCTACGAGCAGTACTTC
few,-,TRBV19,TRBJ1-5,CASRDSNQPQHF,TGTGCCAGTAGGGATAGCAATCAGCCCCAGCATTTT
-,-,TRBV30,TRBJ2-7,CAWSVGGYEQYF,TGTGCCTGGAGTGTTGGGGGATACGAGCAGTACTTC
-,-,TRBV7-9,TRBJ2-7,CASSLAAGAGEQYF,TGTGCCAGCAGCTTAGCAGCAGGGGCCGGCGAGCAGTACTTC
-,-,TRBV21-1,TRBJ1-2,CASSKLQGYYGYTF,TGTGCCAGCAGCAAATTGCAGGGATACTATGGCTACACCTTC
few,-,TRBV27,TRBJ2-7,CASSRQFSSYEQYF,TGTGCCAGCAGTCGGCAGTTTAGCTCCTACGAGCAGTACTTC
few,-,TRBV28,TRBJ1-5,CASKRGNQPQHF,TGTGCCAGCAAGAGGGGAAATCAGCCCCAGCATTTT
once,-,TRBV4-1,TRBJ2-7,CASSPQYNTGTETYEQYF,TGCGCCAGCAGCCCGCAATATAATACCGGGACGGAAACTTACGAGCAGTACTTC
-,-,TRBV6-5,TRBJ1-5,CASSEGLQAQPQHF,TGTGCCAGCAGTGAAGGCCTTCAAGCGCAGCCCCAGCATTTT
-,-,TRBV5-5,TRBJ2-7,CASSPGRGAYEQYF,TGTGCCAGCAGCCCGGGACGGGGGGCTTACGAGCAGTACTTC
-,-,TRBV2,TRBJ1-6,CASSEARGSSYNSPLHF,TGTGCCAGCAGTGAAGCGAGGGGGAGCTCCTATAATTCACCCCTCCACTTT
-,-,TRBV28,TRBJ1-2,CASSSTVFWGYTF,TGTGCCAGCAGTTCGACAGTTTTCTGGGGCTACACCTTC
-,TRBD2,TRBV30,TRBJ2-7,CAWSVGGGSWEQYF,TGTGCCTGGAGTGTAGGCGGGGGTTCGTGGGAGCAGTACTTC
-,TRBD2,TRBV11-2,TRBJ2-1,CASSRRRGYNEQFF,TGTGCCAGCAGCCGTCGGCGGGGGTACAATGAGCAGTTCTTC
-,-,TRBV28,TRBJ2-2,CASSPMGSVTGELFF,TGTGCCAGCTCCCCGATGGGCTCGGTCACCGGGGAGCTGTTTTTT
-,-,TRBV28,TRBJ1-1,CASRTTSNTEAFF,TGTGCCAGCAGGACAACTTCGAACACTGAAGCTTTCTTT
-,TRBD1,TRBV7-3,TRBJ1-2,CASSSGQGDGYTF,TGTGCCAGCAGCTCGGGACAGGGAGATGGCTACACCTTC
-,TRBD2,TRBV6-5,TRBJ2-1,CASSQSGARYNEQFF,TGTGCCAGCAGCCAGAGCGGGGCCCGCTACAATGAGCAGTTCTTC
few,-,TRBV4-1,TRBJ1-2,CASSQEGQTGGTF,TGCGCCAGCAGCCAGGAGGGGCAAACAGGCGGCACCTTC
-,-,TRBV6-5,TRBJ2-2,CASSDTRPGELFF,TGTGCCAGCAGTGACACCCGGCCCGGGGAGCTGTTTTTT
-,-,TRBV5-6,TRBJ1-1,CASSLGRNTEAFF,TGTGCCAGCAGCTTGGGTCGAAACACTGAAGCTTTCTTT
few,TRBD1,TRBV6-1,TRBJ2-7,CASSEGGGTGWWEQYF,TGTGCCAGCAGTGAAGGAGGAGGGACAGGGTGGTGGGAGCAGTACTTC
-,TRBD2,TRBV10-3,TRBJ2-5,CAIRGTSGIQETQYF,TGTGCCATCAGGGGGACTAGCGGGATCCAAGAGACCCAGTACTTC
-,TRBD1,TRBV6-5,TRBJ1-1,CASGAHRGTEAFF,TGTGCCAGCGGCGCCCACAGGGGAACTGAAGCTTTCTTT
few,-,TRBV6-1,TRBJ1-2,CASSEHGDGYTF,TGTGCCAGCAGTGAGCACGGAGATGGCTACACCTTC
-,-,TRBV6-5,TRBJ1-4,CASRPLGNEKLFF,TGTGCCAGCAGGCCCCTAGGCAATGAAAAACTGTTTTTT
-,-,TRBV19,TRBJ1-5,CASSISGKSNQPQHF,TGTGCCAGTAGTATTTCCGGCAAGAGCAATCAGCCCCAGCATTTT
-,-,TRBV5-4,TRBJ1-2,CASSFQGRTDGYTF,TGTGCCAGCAGCTTTCAGGGGCGGACGGATGGCTACACCTTC